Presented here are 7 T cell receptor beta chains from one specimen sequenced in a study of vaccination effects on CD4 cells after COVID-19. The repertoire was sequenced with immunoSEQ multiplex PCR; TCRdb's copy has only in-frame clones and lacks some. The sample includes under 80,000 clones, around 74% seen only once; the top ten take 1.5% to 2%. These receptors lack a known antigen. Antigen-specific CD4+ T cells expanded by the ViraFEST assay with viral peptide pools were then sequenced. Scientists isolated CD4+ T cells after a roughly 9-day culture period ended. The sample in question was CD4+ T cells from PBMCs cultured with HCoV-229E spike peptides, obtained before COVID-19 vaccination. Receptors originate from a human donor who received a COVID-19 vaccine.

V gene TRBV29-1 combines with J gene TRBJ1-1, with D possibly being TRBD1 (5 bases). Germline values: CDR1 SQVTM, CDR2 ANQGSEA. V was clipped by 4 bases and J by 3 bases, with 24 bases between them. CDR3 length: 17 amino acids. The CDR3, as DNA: TGCAGCGTTGTAGGTTTCGGGGCAGGGACCCACTACACTGAAGCTTTCTTT. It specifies CSVVGFGAGTHYTEAFF.

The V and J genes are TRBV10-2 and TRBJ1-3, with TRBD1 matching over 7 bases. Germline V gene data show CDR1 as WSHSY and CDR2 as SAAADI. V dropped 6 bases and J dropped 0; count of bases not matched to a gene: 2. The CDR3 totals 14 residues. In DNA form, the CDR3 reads TGCGCCAGCAGGGGACAGAGCTCTGGAAACACCATATATTTT. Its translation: CASRGQSSGNTIYF.

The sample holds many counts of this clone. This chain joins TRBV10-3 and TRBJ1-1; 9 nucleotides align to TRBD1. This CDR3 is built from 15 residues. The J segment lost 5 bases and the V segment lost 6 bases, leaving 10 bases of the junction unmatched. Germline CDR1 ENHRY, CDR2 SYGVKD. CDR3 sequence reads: CAISPGQGLGTEAFF. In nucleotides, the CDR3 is TGTGCCATCAGCCCGGGACAGGGATTGGGAACTGAAGCTTTCTTT.

CDR3 loop: CASSGQGSLSSYNEQFF. For the CDR3, the DNA is TGTGCCAGTAGCGGACAGGGGAGTCTAAGCTCCTACAATGAGCAGTTCTTC. The V and J genes are TRBV19 and TRBJ2-1, with TRBD1 matching 9 bases. CDR1 and CDR2 (germline): LNHDA, SQIVND (reference sequence). V was pared by 6 bases and J by 0 bases, with 9 bases of the junction left unmatched. This CDR3 contains 17 residues.

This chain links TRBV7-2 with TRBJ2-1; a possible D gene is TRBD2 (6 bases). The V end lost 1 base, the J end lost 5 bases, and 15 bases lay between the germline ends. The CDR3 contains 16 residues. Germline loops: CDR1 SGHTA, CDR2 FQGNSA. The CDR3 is CASSLGGGTLNNEQFF. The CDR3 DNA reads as TGTGCCAGCAGCTTAGGAGGTGGGACTTTAAACAATGAGCAGTTCTTC.

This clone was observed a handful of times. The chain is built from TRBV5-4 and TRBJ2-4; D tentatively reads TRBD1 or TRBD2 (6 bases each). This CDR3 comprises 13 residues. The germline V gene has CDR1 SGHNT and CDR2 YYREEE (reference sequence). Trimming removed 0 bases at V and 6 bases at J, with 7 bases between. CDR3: CASSLEGGNIQYF. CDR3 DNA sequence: TGTGCCAGCAGCTTGGAGGGGGGAAACATTCAGTACTTC.

The CDR3 sequence is CAISEGQLLGYTF. CDR3 nucleotides: TGTGCCATCAGTGAAGGACAGCTTTTAGGCTACACCTTC. The rearrangement joins TRBV10-3 to TRBJ1-2; a weak D match, TRBD1 (6 bases). V was cut by 3 bases and J by 8 bases, with 13 bases left in between. CDR3 length: 13 amino acids. Germline V gene lookup returns CDR1 ENHRY and CDR2 SYGVKD.